This is a list of T cell receptor beta chains from one sample in a study of cytomegalovirus exposure and HLA in healthy donors. Generated by immunoSEQ multiplex PCR, the TCRdb table keeps only in-frame clones and is missing some. The data show about 280,000 clones, 85% to 90% seen once. The sequenced material came from PBMCs. The receptors were gathered from a woman in her late teens or twenties in good health and CMV-seronegative. The CDR3 runs from the conserved cysteine through the conserved F or W. Each record gives: J gene, clone size, D gene, V gene, CDR3 DNA, CDR3 protein. A D gene is named only where the DNA matches it firmly. Clone size is stated in some rows and not others, as once, few, many or a class when expanded.

TRBJ1-1 . . TRBV6-1 TGTGCCAGCAAGGGGGGGGGCGGGGCCGCTGAAGCTTTCTTT CASKGGGGAAEAFF
TRBJ2-1 . . TRBV6-5 TGTGCCAGCAGACCCGGGACTTTCTCCTACAATGAGCAGTTCTTC CASRPGTFSYNEQFF
TRBJ1-2 . . TRBV19 TGTGCCAGTAGTATAGATTATGAGGGCGACTATGGCTACACCTTC CASSIDYEGDYGYTF
TRBJ1-2 . . TRBV15 TGTGCCACCAGCAGAGATAACGAGGGTGGCTACACCTTC CATSRDNEGGYTF
TRBJ2-7 . TRBD1 TRBV7-9 TGTTCCAGCAGCTCCGGGACAGGGGATATCTACGAGCAGTACTTC CSSSSGTGDIYEQYF
TRBJ2-7 . . TRBV7-2 TGTGCCAGCAGCCCCTCCAAAATAGGACAGTTTCAAGCCGAGCAGTACTTC CASSPSKIGQFQAEQYF
TRBJ1-4 once TRBD1 TRBV6-5 TGTGCCAGCAGTTACGACAACAGGGGCAATGAAAAACTGTTTTTT CASSYDNRGNEKLFF
TRBJ1-1 once . TRBV5-8 TGTGCCAGCAGCTTGATGGGGCGCCTTAACACTGAAGCTTTCTTT CASSLMGRLNTEAFF
TRBJ2-1 few TRBD1 TRBV7-8 TGTGCCAGCAGCCTAAGAGAAGGGACAGCTTTTTACAATGAGCAGTTCTTC CASSLREGTAFYNEQFF
TRBJ1-2 . . TRBV18 TGTGCCAGCTCACCCTCGGACACCGGTACTAACTATGGCTACACCTTC CASSPSDTGTNYGYTF
TRBJ2-7 . TRBD1 TRBV10-1 TGCGCCAGCAGCGACCCGGGACAGGGATCATCGAGCACAAGTGACCAGTACTTC CASSDPGQGSSSTSDQYF
TRBJ1-1 . . TRBV9 TGTGCCAGCAGCGTAGGCGGGTCTCCTGAAGCTTTCTTT CASSVGGSPEAFF
TRBJ2-7 . . TRBV4-1 TGCGCCAGCAGCCAACCAGGAGCAGGGGCCTACGAGCAGTACTTC CASSQPGAGAYEQYF
TRBJ2-3 once TRBD1 TRBV6-4 TGTGCCAGCAGCCCCGGGACAGGTATCACAGATACGCAGTATTTT CASSPGTGITDTQYF
TRBJ1-4 . TRBD1 TRBV5-8 TGTGCCAGCAGCTACAGGGGGATTAATGAAAAACTGTTTTTT CASSYRGINEKLFF
TRBJ1-4 . TRBD1 TRBV6-5 TGTGCCAGCAGTCCTCGACAGGGGAATGAAAAACTGTTTTTT CASSPRQGNEKLFF
TRBJ1-6 . . TRBV30 TGTGCCTGGAGTGTACCATCGGACTATTCACCCCTCCACTTT CAWSVPSDYSPLHF
TRBJ1-4 . TRBD1 TRBV5-1 TGCGCCAGCAGCCTTAATGGACAGGGGGGTGGTGAAAAACTGTTTTTT CASSLNGQGGGEKLFF
TRBJ1-2 . . TRBV7-2 TGTGCCAGCAGCTTTAGACAGGCCCGTATCCCCTTCTTC CASSFRQARIPFF
TRBJ1-5 . . TRBV6-6 TGTGCCAGCAGTTACCGAGACGGGGGAGGTCAGCCCCAGCATTTT CASSYRDGGGQPQHF
TRBJ2-5 . TRBD2 TRBV13 TGTGCCAGCAGCCCCGGGAGACTAGCGGGGGAAGAGACCCAGTACTTC CASSPGRLAGEETQYF
TRBJ1-2 . . TRBV12-5 TGTGTCACGGGGGGGTTTGGGTACACCTTC CVTGGFGYTF
TRBJ2-2 . TRBD1 TRBV30 TGTGCCTGGAGTGGACCAGGGGGACCTGCCGGGGAGCTGTTTTTT CAWSGPGGPAGELFF
TRBJ1-2 . . TRBV27 TGTGCCAGCAGTTCCTGGGAAAGGGACACAAACTATGGCTACACCTTC CASSSWERDTNYGYTF
TRBJ2-1 . TRBD2 TRBV18 TGTGCCAGCTCCTGGACTAGCGATTTCAATGAGCAGTTCTTC CASSWTSDFNEQFF
TRBJ1-3 . . TRBV10-1 TGCGCCAGCAGCCGTTTTCGAGATCCATCTGGAAACACCATATATTTT CASSRFRDPSGNTIYF
TRBJ2-7 . . TRBV30 TGTGCCTGGAGTGACCGGACTGCTTCCTACGAGCAGTACTTC CAWSDRTASYEQYF
TRBJ1-1 few TRBD1 TRBV7-2 TGTGCCAGCAGCTTATGGGACAGGGTAAGCACTGAAGCTTTCTTT CASSLWDRVSTEAFF
TRBJ2-7 . TRBD1 TRBV18 TGTGCCAGCTCACCGAAGGGGACCGGGACAGGGAGGCACGAGCAGTACTTC CASSPKGTGTGRHEQYF
TRBJ2-2 once . TRBV10-2 TGCGCCAGCAGTGAGGGTCCAACAGGGAACACCGGGGAGCTGTTTTTT CASSEGPTGNTGELFF
TRBJ1-1 . . TRBV6-1 TGTGCCAGCAGTGAAAGGGGTGGTGAAGCTTTCTTT CASSERGGEAFF
TRBJ2-4 . . TRBV5-4 TGTGCCAGCAGCCGAGATACAGAAAACATTCAGTACTTC CASSRDTENIQYF
TRBJ1-5 . . TRBV30 TGTGCCTGGAGTTCGGGGGAGAATCAGCCCCAGCATTTT CAWSSGENQPQHF
TRBJ1-1 . . TRBV5-1 TGCGCCAGCAGCTTGGAGAGTTGGTCCACTGAAGCTTTCTTT CASSLESWSTEAFF
TRBJ1-4 . TRBD1 TRBV10-3 TGTGCCATCAACAGGGGGCTGAATGAAAAACTGTTTTTT CAINRGLNEKLFF
TRBJ1-1 . . TRBV10-3 TGTGCCATCAGTGATGGACTCGTGAACACTGAAGCTTTCTTT CAISDGLVNTEAFF
TRBJ2-5 . TRBD2 TRBV6-5 TGTGCCAGCAGTACCCGACGGGGGGGCCAAGAGACCCAGTACTTC CASSTRRGGQETQYF
TRBJ2-5 . . TRBV4-1 TGCGCCAGCAGCCAAGCATCGCGAGAGACCCAGTACTTC CASSQASRETQYF
TRBJ2-7 . . TRBV5-1 TGCGCCAGCAAGTTGACAGGTAACTACGAGCAGTACTTC CASKLTGNYEQYF